This T cell receptor beta chain was retrieved from a study of T-cell memory formation after mild COVID-19. Trimming took off 0 bases at V and 6 bases at J, with 12 bases between the two ends. This CDR3 has 14 residues. Germline assignment: CDR1 SGHRS and CDR2 YFSETQ. Points on this clonotype: Its specificity is not known.

General observations from the study: Mostly located in CM and EM were contracting CD4+ clones, with contracting CD8+ clones located in EMRA.

TCRdb independently ran MiXCR on the 5' RACE reads; one entry per CDR3 protein. Of over 25,000 distinct CDR3 sequences in the sample, around a fifth were seen once. Material: PBMCs or a T cell subset sorted from them (not recorded which). The V call is TRBV5-1, the J call TRBJ1-2; D not resolved. The origin of this receptor is an adult who had mild COVID-19 (a few samples of this study predate the infection). Cell type and time point are not known. The CDR3 is CASSLAKGVDGYTF. In nucleotides, the CDR3 is TGCGCCAGCAGCTTGGCCAAGGGTGTGGATGGCTACACCTTC.